Shown below are 3 T cell receptor beta chains from a single sample sequenced in a study of blood T cells in healthy people across ages. Through a sample-barcoded 5' primer and a J-beta primer mix, a second PCR was run for roughly 6 to 12 cycles. TCRdb used MiXCR to reprocess the 5' RACE reads, holding one entry per CDR3 protein. The sample includes roughly 1.9 million distinct CDR3 sequences, about 39% of them seen just once. Sequencing was carried out using blood. These receptors were obtained from a human donor in good health.

CDR3: CASSLVADGVDTQYF. DNA for the CDR3: TGCGCCAGCAGCTTGGTAGCGGATGGTGTGGATACGCAGTATTTT. The chain couples TRBV5-1 to TRBJ2-3; D might be TRBD2 (6 bases). The V and J ends lost 0 bases and 6 bases respectively, with 14 bases between them. The CDR3 extends over 15 amino acids. Germline values: CDR1 SGHRS, CDR2 YFSETQ. Looking up the rest from reference TRBV5-1 and TRBJ2-3 gives the full variable domain: KAGVTQTPRYLIKTRGQQVTLSCSPISGHRSVSWYQQTPGQGLQFLFEYFSETQRNKGNFPGRFSGRQFSNSRSEMNVSTLELGDSALYLCASSLVADGVDTQYFGPGTRLTVL.

The chain combines TRBV6-6 with TRBJ1-1; perhaps TRBD1 as D (5 bases). CDR1 is MNHNY and CDR2 is SVGAGI in the germline V gene (reference sequence). The CDR3 runs to 14 residues. The V and J ends lost 1 base and 1 base respectively, with 7 bases between them. The CDR3 sequence is CASSYLQENTEAFF. The CDR3 DNA reads TGTGCCAGCAGTTACTTACAGGAGAACACTGAAGCTTTCTTT.

The sample holds a few counts of this clonotype. This chain uses TRBV10-3 with TRBJ2-1, with no clear D. The CDR3 is 13 amino acids. Deletions cut 0 bases from V and 9 bases from J, with 9 bases between. Germline CDR1 reads ENHRY; CDR2 reads SYGVKD. Written as DNA, the CDR3 is TGTGCCATCAGTGAGTCCTATAGCTCTGAGCAGTTCTTC. Translated, it gives CAISESYSSEQFF.